This TCR beta chain appears in the sequencing data of a study of persistence of HIV-infected CD4 T cells. Notes on the study in general: CMV- and Gag-responding cells had lower TCRbeta richness than CD3/CD28-responding cells.

Cells were stimulated with CMV-infected fibroblast lysates at approximately 10 ug/mL. CD40L/CD69 double-negative CD45RO-high memory CD4+ T cells were collected. This was the immunoSEQ version 4 assay in survey mode. This table comes from immunoSEQ multiplex PCR, and its TCRdb copy is limited to in-frame clones, with some not included. The sample holds 25,000 to 30,000 clones, roughly four fifths seen once. The V end lost 3 bases, the J end lost 7 bases, and 14 bases lay between the germline ends. There are 15 residues in the CDR3. The germline V gene has CDR1 SGDLS and CDR2 YYNGEE. About this clone: As yet, its antigen is unknown.

The source of this sequence is an adult man with HIV who was CMV-seropositive. Sequences were derived from CD4+ T cells sorted from PBMCs after roughly 17-hour stimulation, sampled from a patient who received antiretroviral therapy. V gene TRBV9 combines with J gene TRBJ1-6; D gene unclear. This CDR3 reads CASSAVEGRNSPLHF. CDR3 DNA sequence: TGTGCCAGCAGCGCAGTCGAGGGAAGAAATTCACCCCTCCACTTT. Full variable domain (outside the CDR3, taken from reference TRBV9 and TRBJ1-6): DSGVTQTPKHLITATGQRVTLRCSPRSGDLSVYWYQQSLDQGLQFLIQYYNGEERAKGNILERFSAQQFPDLHSELNLSSLELGDSALYFCASSAVEGRNSPLHFGNGTRLTVT.